These 10 T cell receptor beta chains were sequenced from one sample in a study of T cells after yellow fever vaccination. TCRdb re-derived calls from the 5' RACE reads in MiXCR, one entry per CDR3 protein. Among 300,000 to 400,000 distinct CDR3 sequences listed, 7.5% to 9% were seen once. The source material was PBMCs, sampled on the day of the first yellow fever vaccination. The origin of the receptors is a man aged 18-30 years who received the YFV17D yellow fever vaccine.

This clonotype was recorded a few times. The chain links TRBV18 to TRBJ2-3; 9 nucleotides match TRBD1. This CDR3 contains 15 residues. V shed 6 bases, J shed 4 bases, and the junction held 8 bases outside the gene matches. CDR1 is KGHSH and CDR2 is LQKENI in the germline V gene. CDR3 sequence: CASSPPGQGSDTQYF. The CDR3 DNA is TGTGCCAGCTCGCCCCCGGGACAGGGTTCAGATACGCAGTATTTT.

This clonotype was counted ten times or more. As DNA, the CDR3 is TGCGCCAGCAGCTACAGGGGGACCTACAATGAGCAGTTCTTC. This sequence encodes CASSYRGTYNEQFF. The chain employs TRBV4-3 and TRBJ2-1; 8 bases agree with TRBD1. CDR3 length: 14 amino acids. CDR1 is LGHNA, CDR2 YSLEER, per germline. With V trimmed by 5 bases and J by 2 bases, 2 bases remained unmatched.

CDR3 DNA sequence: TGTGCCAGCAGCTTAGGGGGGCGTAATTCACCCCTCCACTTT. It is translated as CASSLGGRNSPLHF. The chain combines TRBV7-3 with TRBJ1-6; a weak D match, TRBD1 (6 bases). Germline V lookup: CDR1 SGHTA, CDR2 FQGTGA. V was pared by 2 bases and J by 6 bases, with 8 bases between. The CDR3 sequence is 14 residues long.

V usage is TRBV4-3 and J usage is TRBJ1-2, with unresolved D. Germline V gene lookup returns CDR1 LGHNA and CDR2 YSLEER. The CDR3 covers 13 residues. V gave up 5 bases and J gave up 2 bases, with 9 bases separating them. The CDR3 DNA reads TGCGCCAGCAGCGAAGGGTCCAACTATGGCTACACCTTC. It is translated as CASSEGSNYGYTF.

This clonotype was recorded at least ten times. The gene calls are TRBV7-2 and TRBJ2-1; D uncertain. Between the trimmed V and J ends, which lost 5 bases and 0 bases, there was a span of 11 bases. The length of the CDR3 is 15 residues. Germline CDR1 reads SGHTA; CDR2 reads FQGNSA. The CDR3 loop reads CASSPPGRSYNEQFF. The CDR3 DNA reads TGTGCCAGCAGCCCCCCGGGTCGCTCCTACAATGAGCAGTTCTTC.

The genes are TRBV4-1 and TRBJ2-2; 8 nucleotides match TRBD1. Germline V CDR1 and CDR2: MGHRA, YSYEKL. V was clipped by 0 bases and J by 6 bases; unmatched bases: 0. The CDR3 sequence is 14 residues long. This CDR3 is CASSQDRGPGELFF. For the CDR3, the DNA is TGCGCCAGCAGCCAAGACAGGGGGCCCGGGGAGCTGTTTTTT.

This clonotype was recorded at least ten times. The J gene is TRBJ2-4, the V gene TRBV11-2; 7 positions agree with TRBD1. V was clipped by 3 bases and J by 2 bases; unmatched bases: 7. Germline assignment: CDR1 SGHAT and CDR2 FQNNGV. The CDR3 is made up of 16 amino acids. The CDR3 reads CASSFDRVSTKNIQYF. In DNA, the CDR3 is TGTGCCAGCAGCTTTGACAGGGTTTCGACCAAAAACATTCAGTACTTC. The entire variable domain, with the rest obtained from reference TRBV11-2 and TRBJ2-4, is as follows: EAGVAQSPRYKIIEKRQSVAFWCNPISGHATLYWYQQILGQGPKLLIQFQNNGVVDDSQLPKDRFSAERLKGVDSTLKIQPAKLEDSAVYLCASSFDRVSTKNIQYFGAGTRLSVL.

The V call is TRBV7-3, the J call TRBJ2-3; 8 bases align to TRBD2. With 5 bases clipped from V and 5 bases from J, the junction kept 9 bases outside the gene matches. This CDR3 region has 15 residues. CDR1 is SGHTA and CDR2 is FQGTGA in the germline V gene. The CDR3 protein is CASSGRGLAGDTQYF. CDR3 DNA sequence: TGTGCCAGCAGCGGGCGAGGACTAGCCGGAGATACGCAGTATTTT.

This clonotype appeared a few times. J is TRBJ2-1 and V is TRBV5-1; no definite D call. Trimming stripped 6 bases from V and 4 bases from J, with 17 bases between. The CDR3 runs 15 residues. The V gene's germline CDR1 is SGHRS and CDR2 YFSETQ. CDR3 loop: CASTNWNRVYNEQFF. The CDR3 DNA reads as TGCGCCAGCACGAACTGGAATCGTGTATACAATGAGCAGTTCTTC.

This chain joins TRBV5-1 and TRBJ1-1; 7 bases align to TRBD1. The CDR3 is 15 residues long. The germline V gene has CDR1 SGHRS and CDR2 YFSETQ. Losses at the gene ends were 2 bases for V and 2 bases for J; bases not matched to a gene: 6. The CDR3 loop reads CASSFQRGPNTEAFF. DNA for the CDR3: TGCGCCAGCAGCTTCCAAAGGGGGCCTAACACTGAAGCTTTCTTT.